This is a list of T cell receptor beta chains from one sample in a study of T-cell reconstitution after alpha-beta-depleted transplantation in children. Using its own MiXCR run on the PCR reads, TCRdb lists one record per CDR3 protein. The sample lists over 150,000 distinct CDR3 sequences; around 7% were seen once. The material was PBMCs, obtained before TCRalphabeta/CD19-depleted stem cell transplant. The receptors derive from a boy aged 2 to 10 with acute lymphoblastic leukemia, due to receive a stem cell transplant. Both conserved end residues are part of each CDR3. Each record gives: V gene, clone size, D gene, J gene, CDR3 protein, CDR3 DNA. The D gene is left open where the match is weak. Only part of the rows carry a size: once, few, many, or a class if the clone is expanded.

>TRBV4-2|many|-|TRBJ2-2
CASSQDGQYTGELFF
TGTGCCAGCAGCCAAGATGGGCAGTACACCGGGGAGCTGTTTTTT
>TRBV29-1|many|-|TRBJ1-3
CSVRGDIHSGNTIYF
TGCAGCGTTAGAGGGGACATCCACTCTGGAAACACCATATATTTT
>TRBV20-1|few|-|TRBJ2-3
CSASGAGTSTDTQYF
TGCAGTGCTAGTGGGGCCGGGACTAGCACAGATACGCAGTATTTT
>TRBV6-5|few|-|TRBJ2-2
CASSYGRGVTGELFF
TGTGCCAGCAGTTACGGGCGGGGCGTCACCGGGGAGCTGTTTTTT
>TRBV29-1|few|-|TRBJ1-2
CSVDTGIMGGYTF
TGCAGCGTTGACACAGGGATCATGGGTGGCTACACCTTC
>TRBV5-4|-|-|TRBJ1-2
CASSLESYGYTF
TGTGCCAGCAGCTTGGAAAGCTATGGCTACACCTTC
>TRBV20-1|many|-|TRBJ1-5
CSARTGRYQPQHF
TGCAGTGCTAGGACAGGAAGATATCAGCCCCAGCATTTT
>TRBV18|many|-|TRBJ2-7
CASSPERNSYYEQYF
TGTGCCAGCTCACCAGAGCGTAACAGCTACTACGAGCAGTACTTC
>TRBV18|many|-|TRBJ1-5
CASSPQGNQPQHF
TGTGCCAGCTCACCACAGGGCAATCAGCCCCAGCATTTT
>TRBV20-1|-|TRBD1|TRBJ2-7
CSARDIQGLSYEQYF
TGCAGTGCTAGAGACATACAGGGGTTATCCTACGAGCAGTACTTC
>TRBV4-3|many|-|TRBJ2-7
CASSQVAGLNYEQYF
TGCGCCAGCAGCCAAGTGGCGGGACTTAATTACGAGCAGTACTTC
>TRBV28|many|-|TRBJ1-6
CASSPSRSYNSPLHF
TGTGCCAGCAGTCCGTCGAGGTCCTATAATTCACCCCTCCACTTT
>TRBV28|many|-|TRBJ2-7
CASLSLYEQYF
TGTGCCAGCCTCAGCCTTTACGAGCAGTACTTC
>TRBV7-9|few|TRBD2|TRBJ2-1
CASSGSSSGGGDEQFF
TGTGCCAGCAGCGGTAGTTCTAGCGGGGGAGGGGATGAGCAGTTCTTC
>TRBV20-1|-|-|TRBJ1-5
CSARGHLGNQPQHF
TGCAGTGCTAGAGGTCACTTGGGCAATCAGCCCCAGCATTTT
>TRBV7-3|many|-|TRBJ2-3
CASSLSGGLLTDTQYF
TGTGCCAGCAGCTTAAGTGGGGGGCTGTTGACAGATACGCAGTATTTT
>TRBV10-3|many|-|TRBJ2-1
CAISVNRAAYNEQFF
TGTGCCATCAGCGTAAACAGGGCCGCCTACAATGAGCAGTTCTTC
>TRBV10-3|many|TRBD1|TRBJ1-4
CATNAPGQGKEKLFF
TGTGCCACCAACGCACCGGGACAGGGTAAAGAAAAACTGTTTTTT
>TRBV29-1|many|-|TRBJ1-1
CSVDDSMNTEAFF
TGCAGCGTGGATGACAGCATGAACACTGAAGCTTTCTTT
>TRBV6-1|many|-|TRBJ1-1
CASSNAGDWNTEAFF
TGTGCCAGCAGCAACGCAGGGGATTGGAACACTGAAGCTTTCTTT
>TRBV20-1|many|TRBD2|TRBJ2-5
CSAKAGVQETQYF
TGCAGTGCCAAGGCGGGGGTTCAAGAGACCCAGTACTTC
>TRBV6-1|many|TRBD1|TRBJ2-5
CASRGTVQETQYF
TGTGCCAGCAGGGGGACAGTACAAGAGACCCAGTACTTC
>TRBV21-1|many|-|TRBJ1-6
CASSNRSPLHF
TGTGCCAGCAGCAATCGTTCACCCCTCCACTTT
>TRBV20-1|-|-|TRBJ2-1
CSAGPSVGYSYNEQFF
TGCAGTGCTGGACCCTCGGTGGGCTACTCCTACAATGAGCAGTTCTTC
>TRBV10-2|many|-|TRBJ2-3
CASSRGSTDTQYF
TGCGCCAGCAGCAGGGGAAGTACAGATACGCAGTATTTT
>TRBV28|many|TRBD1|TRBJ2-7
CASSMTGGTYEQYF
TGTGCCAGCAGTATGACAGGGGGAACCTACGAGCAGTACTTC
>TRBV11-2|many|-|TRBJ2-3
CASSFKGGTDTQYF
TGTGCCAGCAGCTTTAAGGGGGGCACAGATACGCAGTATTTT
>TRBV6-5|many|TRBD1|TRBJ2-7
CASSYRGLGGQYEQYF
TGTGCCAGCAGTTACCGGGGCCTTGGGGGACAGTACGAGCAGTACTTC
>TRBV4-3|few|TRBD2|TRBJ2-1
CASSQGRGVGSYNEQFF
TGCGCCAGCAGCCAAGGGCGGGGGGTGGGTTCCTACAATGAGCAGTTCTTC
>TRBV4-2|many|TRBD2|TRBJ2-3
CASSQDASGEGTQYF
TGTGCCAGCAGCCAAGATGCTAGCGGGGAGGGTACGCAGTATTTT
>TRBV28|few|TRBD1|TRBJ2-7
CASGRAGTGVIGEQYF
TGTGCCAGCGGACGGGCCGGGACAGGTGTCATAGGGGAGCAGTACTTC
>TRBV18|many|-|TRBJ2-3
CASSPFPDTQYF
TGTGCCAGCTCACCATTCCCAGATACGCAGTATTTT
>TRBV9|-|-|TRBJ2-3
CASSPESLDTQYF
TGTGCCAGCAGCCCCGAGAGCTTAGATACGCAGTATTTT
>TRBV20-1|many|-|TRBJ1-2
CSASPREDGYTF
TGCAGTGCTAGCCCCAGGGAGGATGGCTACACCTTC